This entry lists 28 T cell receptor beta chains sequenced from one sample in a study of long-term antiretroviral therapy in people with HIV. With survey level as its setting, the immunoSEQ assay was v3.0. Clones were read by immunoSEQ multiplex PCR, and TCRdb kept only the in-frame ones, dropping some. The repertoire holds some 23,000 clones, roughly three quarters seen once, with about 5.3% in the top ten. Sample: unsorted PBMCs, taken 0.5 years after starting antiretroviral therapy. Receptors originate from a woman aged 40 to 50 with HIV.

J is TRBJ2-7 and V is TRBV25-1, with D tentatively TRBD2 (6 bases). V lost 3 bases, J lost 5 bases, and 20 bases lay in between. The germline V gene has CDR1 MGHDK and CDR2 SYGVNS. This CDR3 has 16 residues. Here the CDR3 DNA reads TGTGCCAGCAGTGACTTGGGGGGTGTATCGGGAAACGAGCAGTACTTC. This sequence encodes CASSDLGGVSGNEQYF.

This chain uses TRBV6-6 with TRBJ2-4; the D gene could be TRBD1 or TRBD2 (5 bases each). V gave up 2 bases and J gave up 6 bases, with 17 bases separating them. This CDR3 is built from 16 residues. CDR1 is MNHNY and CDR2 is SVGAGI in the germline V gene (reference sequence). The CDR3 DNA follows: TGTGCCAGCAGTTACGGGGCACCCCGAGGAGGAAACATTCAGTACTTC. It encodes CASSYGAPRGGNIQYF.

The J gene is TRBJ2-5, the V gene TRBV5-4; 8 bases are a match to TRBD2. From germline, CDR1 is SGHNT and CDR2 YYREEE (reference sequence). V was pared by 1 base and J by 11 bases, with 13 bases of the junction left unmatched. CDR3 size: 15 residues. The CDR3 region is CASSLSPAGAGEQYF. For the CDR3, the DNA is TGTGCCAGCAGCTTGAGCCCAGCGGGGGCAGGGGAGCAGTACTTC.

CDR3 coding DNA: TGTGCCAGCAGTTGGTCCAGGCAACAAGAGACCCAGTACTTC. This codes for CASSWSRQQETQYF. This chain connects TRBV6-6 to TRBJ2-5; the D is unclear. Germline lookup yields CDR1 MNHNY and CDR2 SVGAGI (reference sequence). This CDR3 comprises 14 residues. V lost 4 bases, J lost 2 bases, and 11 bases lay in between.

V usage is TRBV7-2 and J usage is TRBJ1-1; 7 nucleotides match TRBD1. Germline V gene data show CDR1 as SGHTA and CDR2 as FQGNSA. V shed 5 bases and J 10 bases; nucleotides not matched to a gene: 22. The CDR3 length is 17 residues. For the CDR3, the DNA is TGTGCCAGCAGCCTTATAGGTCCGACAGGGTCTTCGCGGGGAGCTTTCTTT. Residues: CASSLIGPTGSSRGAFF. Full variable domain (missing parts from reference TRBV7-2 and TRBJ1-1): GAGVSQSPSNKVTEKGKDVELRCDPISGHTALYWYRQSLGQGLEFLIYFQGNSAPDKSGLPSDRFSAERTGGSVSTLTIQRTQQEDSAVYLCASSLIGPTGSSRGAFFGQGTRLTVV.

This clone was counted once. The V gene is TRBV7-9, the J gene TRBJ1-5; no definite D call. This CDR3 region has 12 residues. V lost 3 bases, J lost 6 bases, and 6 bases lay in between. Germline CDR1 reads SEHNR; CDR2 reads FQNEAQ (reference sequence). The CDR3 nucleotides are TGTGCCAGCAGCTTGAGTTCTCAGCCCCAGCATTTT. It is translated as CASSLSSQPQHF. The full variable domain, with the rest looked up from reference TRBV7-9 and TRBJ1-5, is DTGVSQNPRHKITKRGQNVTFRCDPISEHNRLYWYRQTLGQGPEFLTYFQNEAQLEKSRLLSDRFSAERPKGSFSTLEIQRTEQGDSAMYLCASSLSSQPQHFGDGTRLSIL.

V usage is TRBV13 and J usage is TRBJ2-1; no clear D gene. The V gene lost 3 bases and the J gene lost 9 bases, with 6 bases spanning the gap. Germline V gene data show CDR1 as PRHDT and CDR2 as FYEKMQ (reference sequence). The CDR3 is 11 amino acids. As DNA, the CDR3 is TGTGCCAGCAGCTTGACTGGTGAGCAGTTCTTC. Its protein product is CASSLTGEQFF.

This clone came up a few times. V gene TRBV7-9 combines with J gene TRBJ2-7, with no clear D. V was cut by 5 bases and J by 2 bases, with 10 bases left in between. The CDR3 has 13 amino acids. The germline V gene has CDR1 SEHNR and CDR2 FQNEAQ (reference sequence). The CDR3 DNA reads TGTGCCAGCAGCAACAGAGGTACCTACGAGCAGTACTTC. The encoded protein is CASSNRGTYEQYF.

The rearrangement joins TRBV5-4 to TRBJ2-1; 8 bases line up with TRBD2. The CDR3 has 16 amino acids. J lost 6 bases, V lost 0 bases, and 8 bases had no gene match. Germline V lookup: CDR1 SGHNT, CDR2 YYREEE (reference sequence). CDR3 DNA: TGTGCCAGCAGCTTGGCCATGACTAGCGAGGTCAATGAGCAGTTCTTC. Encoded protein: CASSLAMTSEVNEQFF.

The J gene is TRBJ1-4, the V gene TRBV2, with a tentative D call TRBD1 (5 bases). Germline V gene sequence: CDR1 SNHLY, CDR2 FYNNEI. The CDR3 spans 15 residues. V lost 4 bases, J lost 5 bases, and 14 bases lay in between. CDR3 in DNA: TGTGCCAGCAGTGGAGGACCCGGGGCGAATGAAAAACTGTTTTTT. It encodes CASSGGPGANEKLFF.

The V call is TRBV10-3, the J call TRBJ2-3; 13 bases fit TRBD2. V lost 10 bases, J lost 10 bases, and 5 bases stayed unmatched. The CDR3 loop spans 12 amino acids. The V gene's germline CDR1 is ENHRY and CDR2 SYGVKD. CDR3 coding DNA: TGTGCCACCGGAGGGACTAGCGGGGCGCAGTATTTT. Its translation is CATGGTSGAQYF.

This chain joins TRBV5-1 and TRBJ2-7; D might be TRBD1 or TRBD2, each matching 5 bases. CDR1 is SGHRS and CDR2 is YFSETQ in the germline V gene. The V gene lost 4 bases and the J gene lost 0 bases, with 14 bases spanning the gap. This CDR3 region has 15 residues. The CDR3 protein is CASSPFGGNSYEQYF. CDR3 coding DNA: TGCGCCAGCAGCCCCTTTGGGGGTAACTCCTACGAGCAGTACTTC. The whole variable domain, filled in from reference TRBV5-1 and TRBJ2-7, reads KAGVTQTPRYLIKTRGQQVTLSCSPISGHRSVSWYQQTPGQGLQFLFEYFSETQRNKGNFPGRFSGRQFSNSRSEMNVSTLELGDSALYLCASSPFGGNSYEQYFGPGTRLTVT.

The chain has TRBV5-1 and TRBJ2-7, with 8 nucleotides matching TRBD1. Germline-derived CDR1 and CDR2 are SGHRS and YFSETQ. Trimming took 7 bases from V and 2 from J; bases not matched to a gene: 11. The CDR3 has 15 amino acids. The CDR3 nucleotides read TGCGCCAGCCGCCTGGGGGGACAGGTAACCTACGAGCAGTACTTC. Its translation is CASRLGGQVTYEQYF.

V usage is TRBV6-1 and J usage is TRBJ2-5; TRBD1 is a possible D gene (5 bases). CDR3 size: 15 residues. The ends were cut back, 6 bases at V and 0 bases at J, with 14 bases in the middle. CDR1 is MNHNS, CDR2 SASEGT, per germline. CDR3: CASSIWPDNQETQYF. CDR3 nucleotides: TGTGCCAGCAGCATATGGCCGGACAACCAAGAGACCCAGTACTTC.

The chain couples TRBV7-9 to TRBJ1-2, with a tentative D call TRBD1 (6 bases). V was clipped by 4 bases and J by 3 bases, with 15 bases between them. This CDR3 has 15 residues. Germline V gene sequence: CDR1 SEHNR, CDR2 FQNEAQ (reference sequence). The CDR3: CASSSRDRIDYGYTF. CDR3 coding DNA: TGTGCCAGCAGCTCCCGCGACAGGATCGACTATGGCTACACCTTC.

The rearrangement links TRBV5-1 to TRBJ1-3; no clear D. CDR1 and CDR2 from the germline V gene are SGHRS and YFSETQ. The germline V and J ends were trimmed by 4 bases and 8 bases, with 13 bases remaining between them. The length of the CDR3 is 13 residues. CDR3 residues: CASSPQPGDTIYF. The CDR3 nucleotides are TGCGCCAGCAGCCCGCAGCCGGGAGACACCATATATTTT. Full variable domain (missing parts from reference TRBV5-1 and TRBJ1-3): KAGVTQTPRYLIKTRGQQVTLSCSPISGHRSVSWYQQTPGQGLQFLFEYFSETQRNKGNFPGRFSGRQFSNSRSEMNVSTLELGDSALYLCASSPQPGDTIYFGEGSWLTVV.

V gene TRBV5-1 combines with J gene TRBJ1-3; 7 bases agree with TRBD1. Germline V CDR1 and CDR2: SGHRS, YFSETQ. This CDR3 comprises 18 residues. After removal of 0 bases from V and 0 bases from J, the junction contained 9 bases not matched to a gene. CDR3 region: CASSLASGGQTSGNTIYF. The CDR3 nucleotides are TGCGCCAGCAGCTTGGCCTCGGGGGGACAGACCTCTGGAAACACCATATATTTT.

This rearrangement joins TRBV4-2 to TRBJ1-2; TRBD1 aligns across 7 bases. The germline V gene encodes CDR1 LGHNA and CDR2 YNFKEQ. V dropped 1 base and J dropped 8; count of bases not matched to a gene: 7. The CDR3 covers 14 residues. The CDR3, as DNA: TGTGCCAGCAGCCAAGTGGGGACAGCCGGGGGCTACACCTTC. Translated: CASSQVGTAGGYTF.

The gene calls are TRBV5-1 and TRBJ2-3; D is perhaps TRBD1 (5 bases). This CDR3 region has 15 residues. Trimming shortened V by 6 bases and J by 3 bases, and 17 bases separated the two germline ends. Germline V gene sequence: CDR1 SGHRS, CDR2 YFSETQ. DNA of the CDR3: TGCGCCAGCATGCCACAGGAAGTAAGTACAGATACGCAGTATTTT. Translating it yields CASMPQEVSTDTQYF.

This clone turned up a few times. The genes are TRBV6-4 and TRBJ1-2; no firm D call. CDR3 length: 13 amino acids. Germline CDR1 reads MRHNA; CDR2 reads SNTAGT. Trimming shortened V by 2 bases and J by 4 bases, and 8 bases separated the two germline ends. CDR3: CASSDTYGYGYTF. The CDR3 DNA reads as TGTGCCAGCAGTGACACATACGGCTATGGCTACACCTTC.

V gene TRBV5-4 combines with J gene TRBJ2-3; TRBD1 is a possible D gene (5 bases). V lost 0 bases, J lost 2 bases, and 13 bases lay in between. The CDR3 is made up of 16 amino acids. Germline V lookup: CDR1 SGHNT, CDR2 YYREEE (reference sequence). The CDR3 loop reads CASSLARQGTTDTQYF. The CDR3 nucleotides read TGTGCCAGCAGCTTGGCCCGGCAGGGTACCACAGATACGCAGTATTTT.

DNA of the CDR3: TGCGCCAGCAGCCAATCCCGGCCAGCCCCGGGGGGCTACACCTTC. Residues: CASSQSRPAPGGYTF. This sequence joins TRBV4-3 and TRBJ1-2; the D is unclear. CDR1 LGHNA and CDR2 YSLEER come from the germline V gene. The CDR3 sequence is 15 residues long. V was cut by 2 bases and J by 8 bases, with 18 bases left in between.

This clone was detected only once. The chain uses TRBV7-9 and TRBJ2-4; 10 nucleotides line up with TRBD2. The germline V gene has CDR1 SEHNR and CDR2 FQNEAQ (reference sequence). The CDR3 spans 17 residues. Trimming took 5 bases from V and 5 from J; bases not matched to a gene: 12. CDR3 protein: CASSRGRALAGENIQYF. In nucleotides, the CDR3 is TGTGCCAGCAGCCGAGGGAGGGCTCTAGCGGGGGAAAACATTCAGTACTTC.

The V and J genes are TRBV4-1 and TRBJ2-7; 10 bases map to TRBD1. Germline V gene lookup returns CDR1 MGHRA and CDR2 YSYEKL. V lost 5 bases and J lost 5; bases outside the gene matches: 12. This CDR3 region has 16 residues. CDR3 DNA sequence: TGCGCCAGCAGCTCAGACCCGGGACAGGGGCTCAACGAGCAGTACTTC. Translating it yields CASSSDPGQGLNEQYF.

The chain is built from TRBV4-2 and TRBJ2-3; D may match TRBD1 or TRBD2 (5 bases each). CDR1 and CDR2 (germline): LGHNA, YNFKEQ. The CDR3 has 15 residues. V dropped 1 base and J dropped 1 base, with 9 bases sitting between them. CDR3: CASSQGRGGTDTQYF. CDR3 nucleotides: TGTGCCAGCAGCCAAGGGAGAGGGGGCACAGATACGCAGTATTTT.

The rearrangement joins TRBV19 to TRBJ2-7, with D unclear. V dropped 3 bases and J dropped 5 bases, with 11 bases sitting between them. The CDR3 is 13 residues long. From germline, CDR1 is LNHDA and CDR2 SQIVND (reference sequence). CDR3 in DNA: TGTGCCAGTAGTATTGGGAACCTTAACGAGCAGTACTTC. Its protein is CASSIGNLNEQYF.

The chain is built from TRBV5-1 and TRBJ2-5; a possible D gene is TRBD1 (6 bases). The CDR3 sequence is 15 residues long. V was trimmed by 1 base and J by 2 bases, leaving 12 bases between them. CDR1 SGHRS and CDR2 YFSETQ come from the germline V gene. The CDR3 DNA sequence: TGCGCCAGCAGCTTGATAGGGGGACATCAAGAGACCCAGTACTTC. Amino acid sequence: CASSLIGGHQETQYF.

The V and J genes are TRBV5-5 and TRBJ1-2; the D gene is possibly TRBD1 (5 bases). Germline values: CDR1 SGHKS, CDR2 YYEKEE (reference sequence). V was cut by 2 bases and J by 4 bases, with 15 bases left in between. CDR3 length: 15 residues. The CDR3 nucleotides read TGTGCCAGCAGCTTTGGGACCGGGCAGCCCTATGGCTACACCTTC. Translating gives CASSFGTGQPYGYTF. The variable domain in full, completed from reference TRBV5-5 and TRBJ1-2, reads DAGVTQSPTHLIKTRGQQVTLRCSPISGHKSVSWYQQVLGQGPQFIFQYYEKEERGRGNFPDRFSARQFPNYSSELNVNALLLGDSALYLCASSFGTGQPYGYTFGSGTRLTVV.